One sample yielded the 30 T cell receptor beta chains listed below, sequenced in a study of blood T cell repertoires in COVID-19. Profiled with immunoSEQ multiplex PCR; TCRdb holds only in-frame clones, not every one. The sample shows about 140,000 clones, about 87% of them seen only once. What was sequenced was peripheral blood. These TCRs come from a human donor with COVID-19, enrolled during active disease. The donor label of this sample is uncertain.

This rearrangement joins TRBV28 to TRBJ1-2, with TRBD1 as a possible D gene (6 bases). V lost 5 bases to trimming and J lost 7 bases, with 17 bases between them. This CDR3 is 14 amino acids long. CDR1 is MDHEN and CDR2 is SYDVKM in the germline V gene. The CDR3 DNA follows: TGTGCCAGCAGTCCCCCCGGGACAAGCGGTGGCTACACCTTC. Translating gives CASSPPGTSGGYTF.

The CDR3 DNA follows: TGTGCCAGCAGCAAAGGGAGCGACGAAAAACTGTTTTTT. The encoded protein is CASSKGSDEKLFF. V and J are TRBV7-9 and TRBJ1-4; the D is unclear. Germline V gene sequence: CDR1 SEHNR, CDR2 FQNEAQ (reference sequence). The CDR3 length is 13 residues. V was cut by 5 bases and J by 8 bases, with 12 bases left in between.

V usage is TRBV12-3 or TRBV12-4 and J usage is TRBJ2-7; D may be TRBD2 (5 bases). Trimming stripped 5 bases from V and 2 bases from J, with 10 bases between. The CDR3 runs to 13 residues. CDR3 in amino acids: CASSNGETYEQYF. CDR3 nucleotide sequence: TGTGCCAGCAGTAACGGGGAGACCTACGAGCAGTACTTC.

The rearrangement joins TRBV19 to TRBJ2-7; 9 nucleotides match TRBD1. Germline V gene data show CDR1 as LNHDA and CDR2 as SQIVND (reference sequence). The CDR3 consists of 15 residues. V was clipped by 3 bases and J by 3 bases; unmatched bases: 6. The CDR3 DNA is TGTGCCAGTAGTATGAGGGACAGGGTACTCTACGAGCAGTACTTC. This sequence encodes CASSMRDRVLYEQYF.

This chain uses TRBV30 with TRBJ2-7; no clear D. The CDR3 totals 11 residues. Germline V CDR1 and CDR2: GTSNPN, SVGIG (reference sequence). Trimming pared 8 bases from V and 3 bases from J, leaving 11 bases between. Here the CDR3 reads CAGRHSYEQYF. CDR3 in DNA: TGTGCCGGTCGCCATAGCTACGAGCAGTACTTC.

CDR3: CASSIQGAPGANVLTF. As DNA, the CDR3 is TGTGCCAGTAGTATCCAGGGGGCGCCGGGGGCCAACGTCCTGACTTTC. The chain uses TRBV19 and TRBJ2-6, with 8 bases matching TRBD1. The CDR3 length is 16 residues. Germline CDR1 LNHDA, CDR2 SQIVND (reference sequence). V lost 3 bases, J lost 4 bases, and 5 bases stayed unmatched. Full variable domain (outside the CDR3, taken from reference TRBV19 and TRBJ2-6): DGGITQSPKYLFRKEGQNVTLSCEQNLNHDAMYWYRQDPGQGLRLIYYSQIVNDFQKGDIAEGYSVSREKKESFPLTVTSAQKNPTAFYLCASSIQGAPGANVLTFGAGSRLTVL.

The V and J genes are TRBV3-1 (or the pseudogene TRBV3-2) and TRBJ2-3, with TRBD1 matching over 7 bases. CDR3 length: 12 residues. The V gene end was trimmed by 4 bases and the J gene end by 7 bases; junction bases not matched to a gene: 2. From germline, CDR1 is LGHDT and CDR2 YNNKEL (reference sequence). As DNA, the CDR3 is TGTGCCAGCAGCCGGGACAGCAATACGCAGTATTTT. This sequence encodes CASSRDSNTQYF.

The chain couples TRBV6-4 to TRBJ2-5, with a tentative D call TRBD2 (7 bases). This CDR3 region has 14 residues. Per germline, CDR1 MRHNA and CDR2 SNTAGT. Trimming removed 6 bases at V and 3 bases at J, with 14 bases between. The CDR3 coding sequence is TGTGCCAGCAGCACAGGGAGGGGGGAAGAGACCCAGTACTTC. Translating it yields CASSTGRGEETQYF.

This chain connects TRBV5-8 to TRBJ1-5; D remains unclear. V gave up 2 bases and J gave up 4 bases, with 13 bases separating them. Germline loops: CDR1 SGHTS, CDR2 YDEGEE. The CDR3 has 15 residues. CDR3 loop: CASSFRGFSNQPQHF. The CDR3 DNA reads TGTGCCAGCAGCTTTCGAGGATTCTCTAATCAGCCCCAGCATTTT.

The chain recombines TRBV12-5 with TRBJ2-1; 10 nucleotides line up with TRBD1. The CDR3 runs 13 residues. Germline V lookup: CDR1 LGHNT, CDR2 FRNRAP. The trim removed 4 bases at V and 12 bases at J, leaving 6 bases unmatched. DNA for the CDR3: TGTGCTAGTGGTTGGGGCGGGGACAGGGGGCAGTTCTTC. This codes for CASGWGGDRGQFF.

This chain joins TRBV25-1 and TRBJ2-2; TRBD2 might be the D (7 bases). In germline, CDR1 is MGHDK, CDR2 SYGVNS. The ends were cut back, 4 bases at V and 6 bases at J, with 12 bases in the middle. The CDR3 runs 14 residues. The CDR3 DNA reads TGTGCCAGCAGTGGAACAGGGAGGGCCGGGGAGCTGTTTTTT. Residues: CASSGTGRAGELFF.

The chain uses TRBV5-1 and TRBJ2-5; a weak D match, TRBD1 (6 bases). The CDR3 sequence is 16 residues long. Between the trimmed V and J ends, which lost 4 bases and 1 base, there was a span of 17 bases. The germline gives CDR1 SGHRS, CDR2 YFSETQ. This CDR3 is CASSAGTRGSQETQYF. In nucleotides, the CDR3 is TGCGCCAGCAGCGCTGGGACAAGAGGGAGCCAAGAGACCCAGTACTTC.

This chain uses TRBV13 with TRBJ2-5; 13 nucleotides align to TRBD2. The CDR3 contains 17 residues. The germline V gene has CDR1 PRHDT and CDR2 FYEKMQ (reference sequence). Unmatched junction bases numbered 8, after V lost 2 bases and J lost 5 bases. In nucleotides, the CDR3 is TGTGCCAGCAGCTTAAGGACTAGCGGGAGTCGGAGGGAGACCCAGTACTTC. Its translation is CASSLRTSGSRRETQYF.

Note on this clone: Relative to the germline gene, one junction end is altered; a read error may explain this. The rearrangement uses TRBV6-5 and TRBJ1-1; D is perhaps TRBD1 (6 bases). CDR1 is MNHEY and CDR2 is SVGAGI in the germline V gene. The CDR3 covers 14 residues. This chain's CDR3 is CASTGGALNTEVFF. The CDR3, as DNA: TGTGCCAGCACCGGGGGGGCGCTGAACACTGAAGTTTTCTTT.

This chain links TRBV9 with TRBJ2-3, with 9 nucleotides matching TRBD1. CDR3 size: 14 residues. V gave up 3 bases and J gave up 6 bases; unmatched junction bases: 5. Germline V gives CDR1 SGDLS, CDR2 YYNGEE. In nucleotides, the CDR3 is TGTGCCAGCAGCGACCGGGACAGGGTGGATACGCAGTATTTT. It is translated as CASSDRDRVDTQYF.

The CDR3 loop reads CASSSPGNTIYF. The CDR3 DNA sequence: TGTGCCAGCAGCTCCCCGGGAAACACCATATATTTT. The J gene is TRBJ1-3, the V gene TRBV6-5; D uncertain. Germline lookup yields CDR1 MNHEY and CDR2 SVGAGI. CDR3 size: 12 residues. Trimming cost V 6 bases and J 4 bases, with 7 bases left between them.

In its sample, this clone was seen a few times. Other DNA variants within this sample encode the same CDR3. V is TRBV11-3 and J is TRBJ1-2; 7 bases align to TRBD1. This CDR3 is 13 amino acids long. Germline trimming cut 5 bases from V and 2 bases from J; bases unmatched to any gene: 2. Germline assignment: CDR1 SGHNT and CDR2 YENEEA. The CDR3 region has the DNA TGTGCCAGCAGCCCGGGACAGAACTATGGCTACACCTTC. Translation: CASSPGQNYGYTF. The entire variable domain, with the rest obtained from reference TRBV11-3 and TRBJ1-2, is as follows: EAGVVQSPRYKIIEKKQPVAFWCNPISGHNTLYWYLQNLGQGPELLIRYENEEAVDDSQLPKDRFSAERLKGVDSTLKIQPAELGDSAVYLCASSPGQNYGYTFGSGTRLTVV.

The chain joins TRBV9 to TRBJ2-1; D may be TRBD2 (6 bases). The CDR3 consists of 15 residues. V lost 4 bases, J lost 3 bases, and 14 bases lay in between. Germline V CDR1 and CDR2: SGDLS, YYNGEE. The DNA for the CDR3 is TGTGCCAGCAGCACCCAAGCGGGCCTCTACAATGAGCAGTTCTTC. This encodes CASSTQAGLYNEQFF.

The chain uses TRBV27 and TRBJ1-1; D perhaps matches TRBD1 (6 bases). Per the germline V gene, CDR1 is MNHEY and CDR2 is SMNVEV (reference sequence). V lost 0 bases and J lost 4, with 9 bases in between. This CDR3 contains 14 residues. CDR3 amino acids: CASSLSRRGTEAFF. Written as DNA, the CDR3 is TGTGCCAGCAGTTTATCACGCAGGGGCACTGAAGCTTTCTTT.

J is TRBJ1-2 and V is TRBV19, with D tentatively TRBD1 (6 bases). V lost 5 bases to trimming and J lost 12 bases, with 22 bases between them. The germline CDR1 and CDR2 sequences are LNHDA and SQIVND (reference sequence). The CDR3 has 14 amino acids. The DNA of the CDR3 is TGTGCCAGTAGTCTCCAAGCCGGGACAAGAGAGGACACCTTC. Translating it yields CASSLQAGTREDTF.

The CDR3 DNA reads as TGTGCCAGCAGCTCAAGCGGGATCTCCTACAATGAGCAGTTCTTC. It translates to CASSSSGISYNEQFF. V is TRBV7-8 and J is TRBJ2-1; 7 bases map to TRBD2. CDR1 and CDR2 (germline): SGHVS, FQNEAQ. This CDR3 comprises 15 residues. V lost 4 bases to trimming and J lost 0 bases; unmatched junction nucleotides: 3.

The rearrangement joins TRBV6-1 to TRBJ1-6, with D unresolved. This CDR3 has 14 amino acids. The germline V gene encodes CDR1 MNHNS and CDR2 SASEGT. V was clipped by 2 bases and J by 5 bases, with 7 bases between them. The CDR3 region has the DNA TGTGCCAGCAGTGAAATCGGGGATAATTCACCCCTCCACTTT. Its translation: CASSEIGDNSPLHF.

The rearrangement joins TRBV12-3 or TRBV12-4 to TRBJ1-2, with TRBD1 identical over 7 bases. The CDR3 has 13 residues. With 5 bases clipped from V and 8 bases from J, the junction kept 8 bases outside the gene matches. The CDR3 sequence is CASSRTGVLGYTF. The CDR3 nucleotides are TGTGCCAGCAGTAGAACAGGGGTATTAGGCTACACCTTC.

This sequence joins TRBV18 and TRBJ1-6; 12 positions agree with TRBD1. CDR3 length: 16 amino acids. The germline V gene has CDR1 KGHSH and CDR2 LQKENI. V shed 6 bases and J 8 bases; nucleotides not matched to a gene: 8. CDR3 nucleotides: TGTGCCAGCTCGACTAAGGGACAGGGGGCAGATTCACCCCTCCACTTT. It yields the protein CASSTKGQGADSPLHF.

The V call is TRBV30, the J call TRBJ2-7, with 10 bases identical to TRBD2. V dropped 3 bases and J dropped 6; count of bases not matched to a gene: 8. The germline gives CDR1 GTSNPN, CDR2 SVGIG (reference sequence). The CDR3 has 14 amino acids. CDR3 nucleotide sequence: TGTGCCTGGAGACCGGGACTAGCGAACACCGAGCAGTACTTC. Residues: CAWRPGLANTEQYF.

V usage is TRBV18 and J usage is TRBJ2-1; 9 bases agree with TRBD2. V was clipped by 3 bases and J by 4 bases; unmatched bases: 7. This CDR3 region has 16 residues. Per the germline V gene, CDR1 is KGHSH and CDR2 is LQKENI. For the CDR3, the DNA is TGTGCCAGCTCACCGGTTGCCAGCGGGAGGTACAATGAGCAGTTCTTC. This translates into CASSPVASGRYNEQFF.

In DNA form, the CDR3 reads TGCGCCAGCAGCGCACCGGGACAGGGGGCATCGTCCGGGGAGCTGTTTTTT. Amino acids: CASSAPGQGASSGELFF. The rearrangement links TRBV5-1 to TRBJ2-2; 12 positions agree with TRBD1. The CDR3 extends over 17 amino acids. V was pared by 4 bases and J by 6 bases, with 10 bases of the junction left unmatched. Germline V gives CDR1 SGHRS, CDR2 YFSETQ.

The chain has TRBV11-2 and TRBJ2-5; 12 bases are shared with TRBD2. The CDR3 loop spans 15 amino acids. Looked up from germline, CDR1 is SGHAT and CDR2 is FQNNGV. The V gene end was trimmed by 2 bases and the J gene end by 5 bases; junction bases not matched to a gene: 3. The CDR3 here is CASSLPLAGGETQYF. CDR3 nucleotide sequence: TGTGCCAGCAGCTTACCCCTAGCGGGAGGGGAGACCCAGTACTTC.

This chain joins TRBV7-9 and TRBJ2-3, with TRBD2 matching over 10 bases. The CDR3 spans 16 residues. Germline V gene sequence: CDR1 SEHNR, CDR2 FQNEAQ (reference sequence). J gave up 2 bases and V 4 bases, and 6 bases lay outside the gene matches. The CDR3 loop is CASSSLAGGPTDTQYF. CDR3 nucleotides: TGTGCCAGCAGCTCGTTAGCGGGGGGCCCCACAGATACGCAGTATTTT.

The rearrangement joins TRBV9 to TRBJ1-1; D possibly corresponds to TRBD1 (6 bases). There are 13 residues in the CDR3. Trimming left V 0 bases short and J 11 bases short, with 14 bases between. Germline V gene sequence: CDR1 SGDLS, CDR2 YYNGEE. CDR3 in DNA: TGTGCCAGCAGCGTAGACAGGGCAGAGGAGGCTTTCTTT. This sequence encodes CASSVDRAEEAFF.